This T cell receptor beta chain was captured in a study of shared clonotypes between healthy human individuals. Study results and limitations: Clonotype sharing across donors was expected to vary with sequencing depth.

Per sorted-subset replicate PCR, input was approximately 200 ng DNA, representing tens of thousands of T cell genomes. TCRdb's table, derived via immunoSEQ multiplex PCR, lists solely in-frame clones and lacks some. The sample includes about 2 million clones, approximately 95% of them seen just once. Division of CD4+ cells produced a CD45RA+ naive subset and a CD45RA-negative memory subset. Notes on this clone: Its antigen is not known.

Looked up from germline, CDR1 is SGHNT and CDR2 is YYREEE (reference sequence). The length of the CDR3 is 16 residues. Between the trimmed V and J ends, which lost 4 bases and 4 bases, there was a span of 19 bases. The V gene is TRBV5-4, the J gene TRBJ2-3; D might be TRBD1 (6 bases). The TCR sequence derives from a man aged 18 to 30 in good health. Sequences were obtained from naive CD4+ T cells sorted from blood. Described subset: CD45RA+ positively selected. CDR3 amino acids: CASSVTGIFVADTQYF. In DNA, the CDR3 is TGTGCCAGCAGCGTCACAGGGATATTTGTAGCAGATACGCAGTATTTT. The whole variable domain, remainder taken from reference TRBV5-4 and TRBJ2-3, is ETGVTQSPTHLIKTRGQQVTLRCSSQSGHNTVSWYQQALGQGPQFIFQYYREEENGRGNFPPRFSGLQFPNYSSELNVNALELDDSALYLCASSVTGIFVADTQYFGPGTRLTVL.